The entry that follows covers one T cell receptor beta chain sequence. Its matching antigen is unknown. The junction and the germline gene differ at one end; a read error may be behind it. This entry is derived from a study of tumor and adjacent non-tumor tissue in lung cancer. Points from the study as a whole: Compared with tumor, normal lung showed significantly lower TCR diversity. Top 100 clones took a larger repertoire share in normal lung.

CDR3 size: 13 residues. Germline assignment: CDR1 SQVTM and CDR2 ANQGSEA. The template was RNA from unsorted bulk tissue. A modified ARM-PCR protocol with three rounds of nested PCR amplified TCRbeta. Each CDR3 protein gets one entry after TCRdb re-called the multiplex PCR reads with MiXCR. The repertoire holds 65,000 to 95,000 distinct CDR3 sequences, around 85% seen once, with approximately 12% in the top ten. The sequencing input was lung tumor tissue. The TCR originated in a woman between 50 and 59 years old with non-small cell lung cancer. The V gene is TRBV29-1, the J gene TRBJ2-7; D perhaps matches TRBD2 (6 bases). The CDR3 bases are TGCATCGTGCGGCGGGATACCTCCTACGAGCAGTACTTT. Its protein is CIVRRDTSYEQYF.